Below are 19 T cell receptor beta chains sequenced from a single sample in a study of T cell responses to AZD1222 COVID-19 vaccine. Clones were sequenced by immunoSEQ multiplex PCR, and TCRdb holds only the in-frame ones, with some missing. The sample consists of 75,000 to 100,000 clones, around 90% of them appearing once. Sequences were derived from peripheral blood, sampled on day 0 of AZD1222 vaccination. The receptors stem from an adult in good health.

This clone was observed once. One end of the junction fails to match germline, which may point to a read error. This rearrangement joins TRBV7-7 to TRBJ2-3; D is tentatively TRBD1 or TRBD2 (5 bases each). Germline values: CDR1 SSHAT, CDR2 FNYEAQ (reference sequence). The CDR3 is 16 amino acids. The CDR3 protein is CASSLAKGRGTDTQYF. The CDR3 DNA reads TGTGCTAGCAGCTTAGCGAAGGGGCGCGGGACAGATACGCAGTATTTT. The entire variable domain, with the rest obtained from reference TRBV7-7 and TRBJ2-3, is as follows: GAGVSQSPRYKVTKRGQDVTLRCDPISSHATLYWYQQALGQGPEFLTYFNYEAQPDKSGLPSDRFSAERPEGSISTLTIQRTEQRDSAMYRCASSLAKGRGTDTQYFGPGTRLTVL.

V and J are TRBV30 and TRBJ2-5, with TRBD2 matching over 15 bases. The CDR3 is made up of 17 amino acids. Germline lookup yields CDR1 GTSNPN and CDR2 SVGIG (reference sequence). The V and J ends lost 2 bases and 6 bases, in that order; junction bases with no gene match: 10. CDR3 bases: TGTGCCTGGAGTCGTAGGACTAGCGGGAGGGCCAAAAAGACCCAGTACTTC. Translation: CAWSRRTSGRAKKTQYF. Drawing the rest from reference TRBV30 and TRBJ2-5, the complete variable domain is SQTIHQWPATLVQPVGSPLSLECTVEGTSNPNLYWYRQAAGRGLQLLFYSVGIGQISSEVPQNLSASRPQDRQFILSSKKLLLSDSGFYLCAWSRRTSGRAKKTQYFGPGTRLLVL.

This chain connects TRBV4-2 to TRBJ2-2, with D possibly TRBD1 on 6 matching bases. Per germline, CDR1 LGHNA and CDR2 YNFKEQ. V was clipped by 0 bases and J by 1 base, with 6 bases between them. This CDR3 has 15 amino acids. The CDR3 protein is CASSQEGQNTGELFF. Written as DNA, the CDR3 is TGTGCCAGCAGCCAAGAGGGACAGAACACCGGGGAGCTGTTTTTT.

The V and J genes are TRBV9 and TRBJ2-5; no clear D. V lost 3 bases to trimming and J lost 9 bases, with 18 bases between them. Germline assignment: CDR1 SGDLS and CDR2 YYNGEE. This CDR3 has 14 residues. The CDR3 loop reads CASSAGQSIGPQYF. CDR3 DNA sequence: TGTGCCAGCAGCGCGGGCCAATCAATAGGGCCCCAGTACTTC.

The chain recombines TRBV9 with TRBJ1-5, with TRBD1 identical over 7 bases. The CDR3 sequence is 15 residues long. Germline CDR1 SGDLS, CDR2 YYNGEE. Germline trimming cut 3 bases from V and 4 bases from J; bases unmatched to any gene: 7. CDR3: CASSGTPDRNQPQHF. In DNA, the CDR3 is TGTGCCAGCAGCGGAACCCCGGACAGGAATCAGCCCCAGCATTTT.

The CDR3: CASLGGQVNTEAFF. For the CDR3, the DNA is TGTGCCAGTCTCGGGGGCCAAGTGAACACTGAAGCTTTCTTT. V is TRBV19 and J is TRBJ1-1, with TRBD1 as a possible D gene (6 bases). CDR1 and CDR2 (germline): LNHDA, SQIVND (reference sequence). The CDR3 covers 14 residues. Trimming took off 8 bases at V and 0 bases at J, with 13 bases between the two ends.

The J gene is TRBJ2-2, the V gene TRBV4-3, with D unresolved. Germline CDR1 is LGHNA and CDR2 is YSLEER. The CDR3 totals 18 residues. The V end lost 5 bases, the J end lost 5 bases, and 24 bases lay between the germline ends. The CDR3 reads CASSYASSKNLGTGELFF. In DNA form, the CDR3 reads TGCGCCAGCAGCTACGCATCCAGCAAGAACTTAGGGACCGGGGAGCTGTTTTTT.

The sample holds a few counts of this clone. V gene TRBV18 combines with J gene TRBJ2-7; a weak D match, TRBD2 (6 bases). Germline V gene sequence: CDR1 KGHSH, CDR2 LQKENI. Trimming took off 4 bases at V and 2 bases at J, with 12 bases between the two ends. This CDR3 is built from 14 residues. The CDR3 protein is CASSREVSPYEQYF. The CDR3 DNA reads TGTGCCAGCTCACGGGAGGTTTCGCCCTACGAGCAGTACTTC.

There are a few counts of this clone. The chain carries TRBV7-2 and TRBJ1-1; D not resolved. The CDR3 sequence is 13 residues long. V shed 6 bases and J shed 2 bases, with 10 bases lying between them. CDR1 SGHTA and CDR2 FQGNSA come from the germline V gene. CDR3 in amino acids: CASSYDLNTEAFF. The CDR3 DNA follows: TGTGCCAGCAGTTACGACCTTAACACTGAAGCTTTCTTT.

CDR3 loop: CASSLQVTDTQYF. In DNA, the CDR3 is TGTGCCAGCAGCTTGCAGGTCACAGATACGCAGTATTTT. The V gene is TRBV5-5, the J gene TRBJ2-3; the D is unclear. Between the trimmed V and J ends, which lost 1 base and 2 bases, there was a span of 5 bases. In germline, CDR1 is SGHKS, CDR2 YYEKEE (reference sequence). The CDR3 length is 13 residues.

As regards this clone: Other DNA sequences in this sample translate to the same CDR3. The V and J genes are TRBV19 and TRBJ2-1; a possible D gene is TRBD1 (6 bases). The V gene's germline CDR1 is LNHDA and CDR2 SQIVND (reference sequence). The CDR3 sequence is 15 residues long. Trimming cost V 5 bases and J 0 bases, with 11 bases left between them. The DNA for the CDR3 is TGTGCCAGTAGTCCTGACAGGAGCTCCTACAATGAGCAGTTCTTC. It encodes CASSPDRSSYNEQFF.

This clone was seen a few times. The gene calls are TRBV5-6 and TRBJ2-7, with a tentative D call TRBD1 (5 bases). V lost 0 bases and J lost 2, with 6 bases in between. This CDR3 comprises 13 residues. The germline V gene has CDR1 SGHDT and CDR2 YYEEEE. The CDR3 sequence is CASSLGTTYEQYF. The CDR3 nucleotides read TGTGCCAGCAGCTTGGGGACAACCTACGAGCAGTACTTC.

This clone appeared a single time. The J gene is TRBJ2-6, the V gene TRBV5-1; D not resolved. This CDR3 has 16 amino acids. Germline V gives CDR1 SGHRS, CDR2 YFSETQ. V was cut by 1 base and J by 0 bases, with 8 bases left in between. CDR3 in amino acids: CASSLTVSSGANVLTF. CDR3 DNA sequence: TGCGCCAGCAGCTTGACAGTTAGCTCTGGGGCCAACGTCCTGACTTTC.

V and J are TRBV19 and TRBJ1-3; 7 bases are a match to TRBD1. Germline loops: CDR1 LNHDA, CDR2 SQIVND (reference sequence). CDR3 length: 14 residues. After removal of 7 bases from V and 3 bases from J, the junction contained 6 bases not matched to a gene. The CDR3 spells CASTRGTYGNTIYF. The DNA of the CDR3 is TGTGCCAGTACCAGGGGGACGTATGGAAACACCATATATTTT.

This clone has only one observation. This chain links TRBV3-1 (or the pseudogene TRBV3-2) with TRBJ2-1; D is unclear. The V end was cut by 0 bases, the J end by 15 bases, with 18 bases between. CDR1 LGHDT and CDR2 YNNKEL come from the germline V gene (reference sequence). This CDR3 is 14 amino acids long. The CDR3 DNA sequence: TGTGCCAGCAGCCAAGATCTCGCGGAACTCGCGCGGTTCTTC. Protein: CASSQDLAELARFF.

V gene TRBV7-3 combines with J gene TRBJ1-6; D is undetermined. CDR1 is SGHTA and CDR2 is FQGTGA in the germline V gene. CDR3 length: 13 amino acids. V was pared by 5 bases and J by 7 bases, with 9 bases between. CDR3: CASSPSGNSPLHF. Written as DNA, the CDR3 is TGTGCCAGCAGCCCTAGCGGGAATTCACCCCTCCACTTT.

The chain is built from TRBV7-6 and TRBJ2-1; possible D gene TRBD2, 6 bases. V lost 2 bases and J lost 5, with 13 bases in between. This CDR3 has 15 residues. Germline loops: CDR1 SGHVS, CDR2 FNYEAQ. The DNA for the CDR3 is TGTGCCAGCAGCTTAAGCGGGCCCCTGCACAATGAGCAGTTCTTC. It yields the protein CASSLSGPLHNEQFF. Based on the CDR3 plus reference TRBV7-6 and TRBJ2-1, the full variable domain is GAGVSQSPRYKVTKRGQDVALRCDPISGHVSLYWYRQALGQGPEFLTYFNYEAQQDKSGLPNDRFSAERPEGSISTLTIQRTEQRDSAMYRCASSLSGPLHNEQFFGPGTRLTVL.

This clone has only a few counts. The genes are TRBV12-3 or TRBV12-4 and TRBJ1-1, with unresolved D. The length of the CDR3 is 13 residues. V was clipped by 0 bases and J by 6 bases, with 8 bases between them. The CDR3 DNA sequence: TGTGCCAGCAGTTTAGCGAGCAGCTCTGAAGCTTTCTTT. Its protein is CASSLASSSEAFF.

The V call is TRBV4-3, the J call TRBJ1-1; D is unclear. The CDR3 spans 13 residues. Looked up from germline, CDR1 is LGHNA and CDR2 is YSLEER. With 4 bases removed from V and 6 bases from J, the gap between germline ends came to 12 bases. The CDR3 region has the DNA TGCGCCAGCAGCCCTACCGGAATCCCTGAAGCTTTCTTT. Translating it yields CASSPTGIPEAFF.